This paragraph reports one T cell receptor (beta chain). A much larger clonotype is one base distant, so this may be a read error. From germline, CDR1 is SNHLY and CDR2 FYNNEI. This CDR3 region has 13 residues. Trimming removed 6 bases at V and 8 bases at J, with 13 bases between. The data originate from a study of T cells in Graves' hyperthyroidism and ophthalmopathy. RNA transcripts provided the source from which TCR beta CDR3 regions were amplified. The HTBI primer set was used in a first-round RT-PCR of the TCR CDR3. TCRdb passed the multiplex PCR reads through MiXCR, listing each CDR3 protein once. The data contain about 700,000 distinct CDR3 sequences, approximately 15% of them seen just once; the ten biggest clones take up roughly a tenth. The authors deemed Graves' hyperthyroidism stable absent ophthalmopathy progression within 18 months. Among the patients, aged 18 to 65, hyperthyroidism was newly diagnosed and had lasted under 2 months. Uncontrolled infection, other autoimmune disease, pregnancy or lactation barred patients from enrollment.

Input material: blood. V and J are TRBV2 and TRBJ1-4; tentatively, D is TRBD1 (5 bases). The sequence was collected from a woman younger than 30 with Graves' hyperthyroidism. CDR3 loop: CASRANPGEKLFF. In DNA, the CDR3 is TGTGCCAGCAGGGCTAATCCAGGGGAAAAACTGTTTTTT.